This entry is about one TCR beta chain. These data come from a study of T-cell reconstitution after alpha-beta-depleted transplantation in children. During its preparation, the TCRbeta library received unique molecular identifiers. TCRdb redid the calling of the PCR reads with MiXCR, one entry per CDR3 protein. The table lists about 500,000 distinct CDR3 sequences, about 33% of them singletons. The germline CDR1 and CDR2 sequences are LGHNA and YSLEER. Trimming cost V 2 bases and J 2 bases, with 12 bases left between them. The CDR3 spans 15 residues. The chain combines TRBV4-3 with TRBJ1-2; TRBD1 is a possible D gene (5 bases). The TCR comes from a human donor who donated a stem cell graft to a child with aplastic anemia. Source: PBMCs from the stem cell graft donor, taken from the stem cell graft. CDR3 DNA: TGCGCCAGCAGCCAATCCGGGGGTCTGAACTATGGCTACACCTTC. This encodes CASSQSGGLNYGYTF.